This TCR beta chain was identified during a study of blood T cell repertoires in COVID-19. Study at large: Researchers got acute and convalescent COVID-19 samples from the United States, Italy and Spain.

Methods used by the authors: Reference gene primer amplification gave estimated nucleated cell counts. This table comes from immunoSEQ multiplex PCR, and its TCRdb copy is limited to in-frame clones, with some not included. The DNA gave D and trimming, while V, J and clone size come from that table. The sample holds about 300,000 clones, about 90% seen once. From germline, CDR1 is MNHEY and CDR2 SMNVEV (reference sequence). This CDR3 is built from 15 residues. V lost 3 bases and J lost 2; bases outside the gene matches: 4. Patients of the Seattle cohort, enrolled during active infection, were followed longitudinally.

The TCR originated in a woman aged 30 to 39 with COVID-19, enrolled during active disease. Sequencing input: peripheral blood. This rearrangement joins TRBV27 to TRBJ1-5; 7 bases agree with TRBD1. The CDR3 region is CASSFRQGGNQPQHF. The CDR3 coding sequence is TGTGCCAGCAGTTTTAGACAGGGCGGCAATCAGCCCCAGCATTTT.